This passage covers 15 T cell receptor beta chains from one sample sequenced in a study of OX40 agonist ivuxolimab in advanced cancers. Sequencing used immunoSEQ multiplex PCR; TCRdb keeps in-frame clones, though not all of them. The sample has tens of thousands of clones, under 90% seen once. The input for sequencing was CD4+ or CD8+ T cells sorted from blood, taken in a trial of the OX40 agonist ivuxolimab. These receptor sequences come from an adult with an advanced solid tumor such as melanoma, head and neck, liver or kidney cancer.

The chain is built from TRBV2 and TRBJ1-6; D gene ambiguous. Germline values: CDR1 SNHLY, CDR2 FYNNEI. V was shortened by 3 bases and J by 7 bases, with 7 bases between the two germline ends. The CDR3 covers 13 residues. This chain's CDR3 is CASSDGGNSPLHF. DNA of the CDR3: TGTGCCAGCAGTGACGGAGGGAATTCACCCCTCCACTTT.

Of note for this clone: One junction end does not reproduce the germline sequence, and a read error may be involved. The chain combines TRBV7-7 with TRBJ1-1; 11 bases match TRBD1. The length of the CDR3 is 20 residues. The germline CDR1 and CDR2 sequences are SSHAT and FNYEAQ (reference sequence). The CDR3 loop is CASSFWATRDRGSMNTEAFF. In nucleotides, the CDR3 is TGTGCTAGCAGCTTCTGGGCAACCCGGGACAGGGGGTCAATGAACACTGAAGCTTTCTTT.

V is TRBV10-2 and J is TRBJ2-1; D possibly corresponds to TRBD2 (6 bases). Germline CDR1 reads WSHSY; CDR2 reads SAAADI. The CDR3 has 15 amino acids. The germline V and J ends were trimmed by 7 bases and 4 bases, with 17 bases remaining between them. CDR3 coding DNA: TGCGCCAGCACGGGCGGGACGACGGGATACAATGAGCAGTTCTTC. Protein product: CASTGGTTGYNEQFF.

This chain connects TRBV19 to TRBJ2-3, with 9 positions matching TRBD1. Germline V gene lookup returns CDR1 LNHDA and CDR2 SQIVND (reference sequence). The J segment lost 3 bases and the V segment lost 4 bases, leaving 14 bases of the junction unmatched. The CDR3 has 18 amino acids. The CDR3 coding sequence is TGTGCCAGTAGTACACGACAGGGGGTTGGATATGGTACAGATACGCAGTATTTT. This codes for CASSTRQGVGYGTDTQYF.

The V gene is TRBV7-8, the J gene TRBJ2-7; no firm D call. The V gene's germline CDR1 is SGHVS and CDR2 FQNEAQ. V lost 2 bases to trimming and J lost 0 bases, with 8 bases between them. The CDR3 is 14 amino acids. DNA for the CDR3: TGTGCCAGCAGCTTAATGGTTAACTCCTACGAGCAGTACTTC. It yields the protein CASSLMVNSYEQYF.

This chain uses TRBV7-9 with TRBJ1-2, with D uncertain. The germline V gene has CDR1 SEHNR and CDR2 FQNEAQ (reference sequence). The CDR3 has 13 residues. V lost 1 base and J 8 bases, leaving 11 bases between the germline ends. CDR3 bases: TGTGCCAGCAGCTTAGATCCCCCGGGGGGCTACACCTTC. Protein product: CASSLDPPGGYTF.

The chain carries TRBV7-2 and TRBJ2-7; perhaps TRBD2 as D (7 bases). Germline values: CDR1 SGHTA, CDR2 FQGNSA. The CDR3 length is 14 residues. Trimming left V 2 bases short and J 2 bases short, with 10 bases between. CDR3: CASSLWGGPYEQYF. The CDR3 DNA sequence: TGTGCCAGCAGCTTATGGGGGGGGCCCTACGAGCAGTACTTC.

The rearrangement joins TRBV7-9 to TRBJ1-5; D gene uncertain. The V end lost 1 base, the J end lost 7 bases, and 8 bases lay between the germline ends. This CDR3 spans 13 amino acids. CDR1 and CDR2 (germline): SEHNR, FQNEAQ (reference sequence). CDR3: CASSLEGRQPQHF. CDR3 DNA sequence: TGTGCCAGCAGCTTAGAGGGTAGGCAGCCCCAGCATTTT. The variable domain in full, with the rest retrieved from reference TRBV7-9 and TRBJ1-5, is DTGVSQNPRHKITKRGQNVTFRCDPISEHNRLYWYRQTLGQGPEFLTYFQNEAQLEKSRLLSDRFSAERPKGSFSTLEIQRTEQGDSAMYLCASSLEGRQPQHFGDGTRLSIL.

The gene calls are TRBV2 and TRBJ2-7; weak D call: TRBD2 (5 bases). Trimming shortened V by 3 bases and J by 7 bases, and 13 bases separated the two germline ends. The CDR3 contains 13 residues. Germline V gene sequence: CDR1 SNHLY, CDR2 FYNNEI. CDR3 residues: CASSDEGTSEQYF. CDR3 nucleotides: TGTGCCAGCAGTGACGAGGGAACGAGTGAGCAGTACTTC. Using reference TRBV2 and TRBJ2-7 for the parts outside the CDR3, the full variable domain is EPEVTQTPSHQVTQMGQEVILRCVPISNHLYFYWYRQILGQKVEFLVSFYNNEISEKSEIFDDQFSVERPDGSNFTLKIRSTKLEDSAMYFCASSDEGTSEQYFGPGTRLTVT.

CDR3 residues: CASSADSSTEAFF. DNA for the CDR3: TGTGCCAGCAGTGCCGACAGCAGCACTGAAGCTTTCTTT. V and J are TRBV2 and TRBJ1-1; possibly TRBD1 for D (5 bases). Germline V lookup: CDR1 SNHLY, CDR2 FYNNEI. This CDR3 is built from 13 residues. Deletions cut 4 bases from V and 4 bases from J, with 10 bases between.

The V gene is TRBV5-1, the J gene TRBJ1-5, with 8 bases aligning to TRBD1. V was clipped by 1 base and J by 5 bases; unmatched bases: 5. Germline values: CDR1 SGHRS, CDR2 YFSETQ. This CDR3 is 15 amino acids long. The CDR3 region has the DNA TGCGCCAGCAGCTTGACAGGGGGATTGGATCAGCCCCAGCATTTT. This translates into CASSLTGGLDQPQHF.

The chain employs TRBV29-1 and TRBJ1-3; 9 bases are a match to TRBD1. Germline V lookup: CDR1 SQVTM, CDR2 ANQGSEA. This CDR3 has 15 residues. V trimming: 4 bases; J trimming: 4 bases; junction bases outside the gene matches: 8. CDR3 sequence: CSVGSRTGAGNTIYF. The DNA of the CDR3 is TGCAGCGTTGGATCCCGGACAGGGGCAGGAAACACCATATATTTT.

The chain links TRBV4-2 to TRBJ2-4; D unresolved. CDR1 and CDR2 (germline): LGHNA, YNFKEQ. There are 14 residues in the CDR3. The ends were cut back, 0 bases at V and 7 bases at J, with 10 bases in the middle. CDR3 protein: CASSQDPQVNIQYF. CDR3 coding DNA: TGTGCCAGCAGCCAAGATCCGCAGGTGAACATTCAGTACTTC.

This chain uses TRBV5-4 with TRBJ2-7; D is perhaps TRBD1 or TRBD2 (6 bases each). The CDR3 totals 14 residues. The germline CDR1 and CDR2 sequences are SGHNT and YYREEE (reference sequence). V was clipped by 1 base and J by 2 bases, with 10 bases between them. The CDR3 DNA reads as TGTGCCAGCAGCTTGTCGGGGGCCCCCTACGAGCAGTACTTC. Encoded protein: CASSLSGAPYEQYF.

This chain joins TRBV5-4 and TRBJ2-7, with a tentative D call TRBD1 (6 bases). The CDR3 covers 18 residues. Germline values: CDR1 SGHNT, CDR2 YYREEE (reference sequence). The V and J ends lost 0 bases and 2 bases respectively, with 21 bases between them. The CDR3 DNA is TGTGCCAGCAGCTTGGGATGGGTCCTACAGGGTCGAGCCTACGAGCAGTACTTC. The encoded protein is CASSLGWVLQGRAYEQYF.